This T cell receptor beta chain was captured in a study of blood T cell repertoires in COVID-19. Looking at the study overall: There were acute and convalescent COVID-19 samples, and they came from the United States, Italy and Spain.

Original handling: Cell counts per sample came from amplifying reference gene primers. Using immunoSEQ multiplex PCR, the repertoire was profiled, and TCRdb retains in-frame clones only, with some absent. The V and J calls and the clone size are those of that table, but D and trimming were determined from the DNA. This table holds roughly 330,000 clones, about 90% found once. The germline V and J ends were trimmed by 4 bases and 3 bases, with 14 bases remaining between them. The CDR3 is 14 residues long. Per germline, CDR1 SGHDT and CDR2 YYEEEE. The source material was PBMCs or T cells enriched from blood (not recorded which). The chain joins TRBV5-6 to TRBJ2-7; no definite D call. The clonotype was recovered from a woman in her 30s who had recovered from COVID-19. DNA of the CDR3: TGTGCCAGCAGCCAATTGACCCAGGACTACGAGCAGTACTTC. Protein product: CASSQLTQDYEQYF.